This TCR beta chain was found in a study of graft-versus-host responses after intestinal transplantation (dated by TCRdb to about 2021). For the study in its entirety: Recipients received multivisceral, liver-intestinal, or isolated intestinal transplants. All recipients received anti-thymocyte globulin induction followed by maintenance tacrolimus and steroids for roughly 3 years. Bulk TCR-beta CDR3 sequencing was used to track graft-versus-host and host-versus-graft alloreactive T cell clones in the graft, circulation and bone marrow after intestinal transplantation. Alloreactive clones were identified by sequencing pre-transplant mixed lymphocyte reaction products and comparing them with unstimulated pre-transplant donor and recipient T cells. The cohort enrolled 24 intestinal transplant recipients, one of whom was a retransplant, and a few patients without pretransplant specimens were excluded. A peak of at least 4% donor T cells among recipient peripheral blood mononuclear cells was the definition used for donor T cell macrochimerism. Rather than being sequenced by the commercial service, samples from a few later patients were sequenced in-house on an Illumina MiSeq and processed with MiXCR.

In the case of this clone: No cognate antigen has been identified for it. One base away there is no much larger clone; base qualities are not given.

The CDR3, from cysteine to phenylalanine, totals 16 residues. The retained sequence is limited to the CDR3, 48 bases, with the frame set at the first base. Between the V and J ends, shortened by 2 bases and 1 base respectively, the junction contains 14 bases. CDR1 and CDR2 are read off the germline V gene as SGHDN and FVKESK. The receptor library was made with the immunoSEQ multiplex PCR assay. For most patients, genomic DNA was isolated with the Qiagen DNeasy Blood and Tissue Kit and sent frozen to Adaptive Biotechnologies for TCR sequencing. For most patients, genomic DNA was subjected to high-throughput TCR-beta CDR3 sequencing by Adaptive Biotechnologies. The authors' pipeline ran thus. Adaptive's ImmunoSEQ software supplied the TCR sequencing data for approximately 18 patients, while MiXCR and VDJtools were used to process three other patients. To correct CD4 versus CD8 sorting errors, sequences present in both subsets at a frequency ratio below 5:1 were removed. Because the origin of CDR3 nucleotide sequences shared between donor and recipient could not be assigned, those sequences were removed. To count as alloreactive, a clone needed at least 2-fold expansion over unstimulated cells and a minimum CFSE-low frequency of 0.002% (template counts) or 0.001% (read counts). Clones detected in sequenced pre-transplant spleen, lymph node, or MLR CFSE-low populations of the donor or recipient were defined as mappable. Cumulative frequency of alloreactive clones was calculated as a percentage of all sequences weighted by copy number. Held by TCRdb, this immuneACCESS table contains in-frame sequences only and omits some clones. Under half of the omission traces to an unresolved V gene where checked; the cause of the rest is unknown. The V and J calls and clone size were taken over from that table, and D and trimming were inferred from the DNA. The sample includes about 90,000 clones, with roughly 90% observed a single time. The ten largest clones capture approximately 0.32% of the sample.

What the work shows at the level of the full study, not this receptor alone: In patients with donor T cell macrochimerism, the allografts had high GvH to HvG T cell clonal ratios. GvH clones were found in recipient bone marrow, and some of the GvH clones appeared earlier in ileal mucosa or blood, which is consistent with an intestinal mucosal origin. The relatively low number and heterogeneity of intestinal transplant patients limited the conclusions. Early after transplant, peak levels of circulating GvH clones were found to be associated with declines in HvG clones.

This sample's time point label indicates: cells obtained before transplantation from donor or recipient. CD3+CD4+ and CD3+CD8+ populations were FACS-sorted from unstimulated pre-transplant donor and recipient cells taken from spleen or lymph nodes. This clonotype was sampled from a human donor who was the organ donor for an intestinal transplant. Source: unstimulated CD4+ T cells sorted from spleen or lymph node cells, taken before transplant. The chain employs TRBV14 and TRBJ1-1; the D gene lacks a confident call. The CDR3 reads as follows: CASSQYISEANTEAFF. The DNA sequence is TGTGCCAGCAGCCAATATATTTCAGAGGCGAACACTGAAGCTTTCTTT.